The TCR beta chain under discussion was sequenced for a study of CD8+ T cells in alopecia areata. In the study overall: Treatment ran 6 to 18 months, with 6 months of follow-up afterward. Study-level results: With just one nonresponder, it is still uncertain whether baseline CD8+ expansion relates to response.

This CDR3 comprises 13 residues. Germline assignment: CDR1 SQVTM and CDR2 ANQGSEA. Trimming left V 0 bases short and J 1 base short, with 7 bases between. After isolation, RNA underwent reverse transcription to generate cDNA as the sequencing template. Measured with immunoSEQ multiplex PCR; TCRdb has only the in-frame clones, and not every one. Among about 64,000 clones listed, 46% were seen once. A few counts support this clone. The target antigen is unknown. Indicated treatment: oral pan-JAK inhibitor, 5-10 mg twice daily. Those with alopecia areata gave lesional scalp punch biopsies and peripheral blood.

The input for sequencing was CD8+ T cells sorted from blood, taken at roughly week 36, from a patient treated with tofacitinib. The J gene is TRBJ2-7, the V gene TRBV29-1; D remains unclear. This TCR derives from a human donor with alopecia areata. CDR3 sequence: CSVEETDSYEQYF. CDR3 bases: TGCAGCGTTGAAGAAACGGATTCCTACGAGCAGTACTTC.